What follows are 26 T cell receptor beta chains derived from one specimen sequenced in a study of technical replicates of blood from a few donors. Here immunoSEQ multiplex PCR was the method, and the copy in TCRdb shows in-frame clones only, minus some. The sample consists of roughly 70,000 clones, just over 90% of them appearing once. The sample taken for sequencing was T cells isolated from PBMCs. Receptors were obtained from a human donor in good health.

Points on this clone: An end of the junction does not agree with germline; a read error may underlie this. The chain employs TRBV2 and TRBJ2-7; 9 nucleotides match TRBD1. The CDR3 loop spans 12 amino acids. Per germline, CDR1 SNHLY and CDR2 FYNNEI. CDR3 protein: CASSEGGQGYSF. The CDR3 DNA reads TGTGCCAGCAGTGAAGGGGGACAGGGTTATTCCTTC.

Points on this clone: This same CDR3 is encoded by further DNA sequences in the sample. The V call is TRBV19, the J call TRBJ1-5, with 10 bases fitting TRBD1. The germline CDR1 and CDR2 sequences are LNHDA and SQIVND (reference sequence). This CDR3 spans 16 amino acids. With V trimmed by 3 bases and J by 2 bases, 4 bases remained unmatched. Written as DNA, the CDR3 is TGTGCCAGTAGTATCAGACAGGGGGCCGGCAATCAGCCCCAGCATTTT. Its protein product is CASSIRQGAGNQPQHF. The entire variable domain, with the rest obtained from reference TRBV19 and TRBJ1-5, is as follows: DGGITQSPKYLFRKEGQNVTLSCEQNLNHDAMYWYRQDPGQGLRLIYYSQIVNDFQKGDIAEGYSVSREKKESFPLTVTSAQKNPTAFYLCASSIRQGAGNQPQHFGDGTRLSIL.

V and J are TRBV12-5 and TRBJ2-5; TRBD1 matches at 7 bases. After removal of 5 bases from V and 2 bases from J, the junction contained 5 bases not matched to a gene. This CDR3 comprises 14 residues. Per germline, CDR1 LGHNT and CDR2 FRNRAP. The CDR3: CASGRGTDQETQYF. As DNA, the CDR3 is TGTGCTAGTGGTCGAGGGACAGATCAAGAGACCCAGTACTTC.

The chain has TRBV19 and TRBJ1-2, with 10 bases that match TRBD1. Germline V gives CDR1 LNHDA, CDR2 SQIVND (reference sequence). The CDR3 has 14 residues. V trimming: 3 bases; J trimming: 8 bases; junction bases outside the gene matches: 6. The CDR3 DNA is TGTGCCAGTAGTATTGGACAGGGGGATAACGGCTACACCTTC. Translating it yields CASSIGQGDNGYTF.

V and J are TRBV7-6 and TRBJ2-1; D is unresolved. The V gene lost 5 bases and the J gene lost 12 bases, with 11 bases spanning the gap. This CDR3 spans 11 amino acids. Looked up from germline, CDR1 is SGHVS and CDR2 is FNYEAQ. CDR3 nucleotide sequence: TGTGCCAGCAGCCCCGGGTCTGGGCAGTTCTTC. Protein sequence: CASSPGSGQFF.

CDR3 nucleotides: TGTGCCTGGAGTGGAGGAGGGGGCTATGAGCAGTTCTTC. As protein: CAWSGGGGYEQFF. This chain uses TRBV30 with TRBJ2-1, with D possibly matching TRBD1 (7 bases). This CDR3 spans 13 amino acids. V was cut by 1 base and J by 8 bases, with 12 bases left in between. Germline loops: CDR1 GTSNPN, CDR2 SVGIG (reference sequence). Based on the CDR3 plus reference TRBV30 and TRBJ2-1, the full variable domain is SQTIHQWPATLVQPVGSPLSLECTVEGTSNPNLYWYRQAAGRGLQLLFYSVGIGQISSEVPQNLSASRPQDRQFILSSKKLLLSDSGFYLCAWSGGGGYEQFFGPGTRLTVL.

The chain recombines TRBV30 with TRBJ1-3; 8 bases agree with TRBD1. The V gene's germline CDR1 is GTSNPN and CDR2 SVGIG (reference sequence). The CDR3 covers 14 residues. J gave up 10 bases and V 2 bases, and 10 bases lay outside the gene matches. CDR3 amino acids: CAWSTLGQGRTIYF. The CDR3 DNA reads TGTGCCTGGAGTACTCTAGGACAGGGAAGGACCATATATTTT.

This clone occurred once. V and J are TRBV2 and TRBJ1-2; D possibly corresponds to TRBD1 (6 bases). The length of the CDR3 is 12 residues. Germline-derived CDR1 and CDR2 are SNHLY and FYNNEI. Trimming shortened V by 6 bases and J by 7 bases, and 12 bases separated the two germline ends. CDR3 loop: CASRGGAGGYTF. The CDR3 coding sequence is TGTGCCAGCAGGGGGGGGGCCGGTGGCTACACCTTC.

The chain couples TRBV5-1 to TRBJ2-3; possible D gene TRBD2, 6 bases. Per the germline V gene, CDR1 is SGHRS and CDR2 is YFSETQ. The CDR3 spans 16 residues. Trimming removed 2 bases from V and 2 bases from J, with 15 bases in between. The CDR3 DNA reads TGCGCCAGCAGCTTAGGAGCGGGTCGATTCACAGATACGCAGTATTTT. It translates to CASSLGAGRFTDTQYF.

This CDR3 reads CASSPTGGPDTEAFF. Here the CDR3 DNA reads TGTGCCAGCAGCCCTACAGGGGGCCCTGACACTGAAGCTTTCTTT. V and J are TRBV7-9 and TRBJ1-1, with TRBD1 matching 9 bases. From germline, CDR1 is SEHNR and CDR2 FQNEAQ (reference sequence). This CDR3 is built from 15 residues. Unmatched junction bases numbered 7, after V lost 5 bases and J lost 3 bases.

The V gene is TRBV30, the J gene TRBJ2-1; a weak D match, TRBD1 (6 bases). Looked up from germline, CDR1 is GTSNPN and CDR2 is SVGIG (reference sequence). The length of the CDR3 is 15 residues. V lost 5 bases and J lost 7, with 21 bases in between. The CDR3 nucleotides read TGTGCCTGGCTTGAGGGGGTGGGGATCTGGAATGAGCAGTTCTTC. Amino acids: CAWLEGVGIWNEQFF.

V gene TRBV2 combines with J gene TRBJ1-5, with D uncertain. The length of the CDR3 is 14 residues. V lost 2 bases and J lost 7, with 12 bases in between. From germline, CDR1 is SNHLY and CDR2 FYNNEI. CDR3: CASSETARLQPQHF. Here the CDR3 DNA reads TGTGCCAGCAGTGAAACGGCCAGGCTACAGCCCCAGCATTTT. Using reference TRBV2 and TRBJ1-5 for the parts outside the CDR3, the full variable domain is EPEVTQTPSHQVTQMGQEVILRCVPISNHLYFYWYRQILGQKVEFLVSFYNNEISEKSEIFDDQFSVERPDGSNFTLKIRSTKLEDSAMYFCASSETARLQPQHFGDGTRLSIL.

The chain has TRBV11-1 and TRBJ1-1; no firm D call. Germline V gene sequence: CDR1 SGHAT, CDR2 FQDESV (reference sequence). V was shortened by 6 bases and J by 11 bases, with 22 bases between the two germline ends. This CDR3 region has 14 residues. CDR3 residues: CASRQIFPPSCAFF. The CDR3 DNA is TGTGCCAGCAGGCAGATTTTTCCTCCCTCATGTGCTTTCTTT. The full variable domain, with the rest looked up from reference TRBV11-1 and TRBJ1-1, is EAEVAQSPRYKITEKSQAVAFWCDPISGHATLYWYRQILGQGPELLVQFQDESVVDDSQLPKDRFSAERLKGVDSTLKIQPAELGDSAMYLCASRQIFPPSCAFFGQGTRLTVV.

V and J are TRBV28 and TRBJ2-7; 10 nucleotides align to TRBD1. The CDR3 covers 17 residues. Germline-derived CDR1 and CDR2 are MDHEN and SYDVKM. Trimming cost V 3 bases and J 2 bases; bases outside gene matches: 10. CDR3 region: CASSFPPGTGDTYEQYF. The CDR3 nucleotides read TGTGCCAGCAGTTTTCCTCCCGGGACAGGGGACACCTACGAGCAGTACTTC.

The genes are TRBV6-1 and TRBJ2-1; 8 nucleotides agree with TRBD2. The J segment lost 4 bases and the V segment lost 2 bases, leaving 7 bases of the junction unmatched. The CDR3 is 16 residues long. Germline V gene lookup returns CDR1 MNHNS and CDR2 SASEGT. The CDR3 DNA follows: TGTGCCAGCAGTGAAAGGGCGGGGGGACTATACAATGAGCAGTTCTTC. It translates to CASSERAGGLYNEQFF.

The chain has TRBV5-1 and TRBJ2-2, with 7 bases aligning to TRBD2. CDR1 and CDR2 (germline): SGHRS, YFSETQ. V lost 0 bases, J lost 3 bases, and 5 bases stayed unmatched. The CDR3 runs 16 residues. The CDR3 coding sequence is TGCGCCAGCAGCTTGGCACTAGCGATCGACACCGGGGAGCTGTTTTTT. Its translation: CASSLALAIDTGELFF.

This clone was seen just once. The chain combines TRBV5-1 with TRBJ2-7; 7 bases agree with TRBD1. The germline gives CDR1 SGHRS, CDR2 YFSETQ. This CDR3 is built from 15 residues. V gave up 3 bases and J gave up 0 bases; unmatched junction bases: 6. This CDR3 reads CASSYQGDSSYEQYF. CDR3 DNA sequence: TGCGCCAGCAGCTACCAGGGGGACAGCTCCTACGAGCAGTACTTC.

CDR3 loop: CASTVGVEETQYF. CDR3 bases: TGTGCCAGCACAGTAGGGGTTGAAGAGACCCAGTACTTC. The chain links TRBV28 to TRBJ2-5, with a possible D match to TRBD1 (5 bases). There are 13 residues in the CDR3. CDR1 is MDHEN and CDR2 is SYDVKM in the germline V gene. V lost 7 bases to trimming and J lost 3 bases, with 12 bases between them.

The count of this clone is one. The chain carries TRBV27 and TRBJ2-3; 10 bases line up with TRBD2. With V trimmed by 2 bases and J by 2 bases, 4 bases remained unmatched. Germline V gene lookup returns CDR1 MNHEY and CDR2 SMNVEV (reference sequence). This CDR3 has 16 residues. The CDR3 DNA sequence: TGTGCCAGCAGTTTAAGGCTAGCGGGAGTCACAGATACGCAGTATTTT. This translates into CASSLRLAGVTDTQYF.

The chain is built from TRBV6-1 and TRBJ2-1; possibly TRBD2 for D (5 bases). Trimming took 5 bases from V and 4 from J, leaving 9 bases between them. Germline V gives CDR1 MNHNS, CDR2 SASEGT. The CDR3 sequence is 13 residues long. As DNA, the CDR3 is TGTGCCAGCAGTCGGACTGGTTACAATGAGCAGTTCTTC. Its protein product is CASSRTGYNEQFF.

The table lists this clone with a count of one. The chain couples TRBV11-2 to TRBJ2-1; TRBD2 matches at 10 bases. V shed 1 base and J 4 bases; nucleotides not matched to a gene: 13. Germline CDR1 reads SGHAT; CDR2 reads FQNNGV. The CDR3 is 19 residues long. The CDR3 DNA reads TGTGCCAGCAGCTTAGCTCGAAAGCTTAGCGGGGGGTCATACAATGAGCAGTTCTTC. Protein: CASSLARKLSGGSYNEQFF.

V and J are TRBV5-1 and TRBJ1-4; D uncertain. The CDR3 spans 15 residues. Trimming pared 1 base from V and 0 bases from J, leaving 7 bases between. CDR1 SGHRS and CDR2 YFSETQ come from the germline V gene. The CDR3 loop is CASSLRQATNEKLFF. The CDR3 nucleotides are TGCGCCAGCAGCTTGCGGCAGGCAACTAATGAAAAACTGTTTTTT.

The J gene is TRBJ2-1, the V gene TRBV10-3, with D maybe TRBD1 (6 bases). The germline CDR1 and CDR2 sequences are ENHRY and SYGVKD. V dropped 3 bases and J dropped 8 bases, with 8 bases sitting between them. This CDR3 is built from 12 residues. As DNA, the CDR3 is TGTGCCATCAGTGACAGGGGCGATGAGCAGTTCTTC. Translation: CAISDRGDEQFF.

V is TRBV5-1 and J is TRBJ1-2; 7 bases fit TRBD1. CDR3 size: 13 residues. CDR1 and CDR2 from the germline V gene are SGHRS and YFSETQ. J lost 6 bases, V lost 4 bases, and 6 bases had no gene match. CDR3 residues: CASSPGQLDGYTF. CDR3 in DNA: TGCGCCAGCAGCCCGGGACAGCTTGATGGCTACACCTTC.

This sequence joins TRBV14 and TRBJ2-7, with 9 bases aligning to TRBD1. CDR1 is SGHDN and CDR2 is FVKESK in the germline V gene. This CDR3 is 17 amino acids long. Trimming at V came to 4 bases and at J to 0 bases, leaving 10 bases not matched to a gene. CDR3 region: CASSLLRGQGASYEQYF. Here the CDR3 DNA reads TGTGCCAGCAGCCTCCTCCGGGGACAGGGTGCCTCCTACGAGCAGTACTTC.

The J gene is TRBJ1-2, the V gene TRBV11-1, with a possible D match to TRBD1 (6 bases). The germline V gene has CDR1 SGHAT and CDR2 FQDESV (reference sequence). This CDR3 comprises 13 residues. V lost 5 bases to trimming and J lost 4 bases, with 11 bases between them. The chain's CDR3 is CASSGTGLYGYTF. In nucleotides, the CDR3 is TGTGCCAGCAGCGGCACAGGGCTCTATGGCTACACCTTC.